One sample yielded the 30 T cell receptor beta chains listed below, sequenced in a study of blood T cell repertoires in COVID-19. Profiling relied on immunoSEQ multiplex PCR, and the TCRdb table lists in-frame clones only, not all of them. The sample has 400,000 to 450,000 clones; approximately 90% are singletons. Material for sequencing was peripheral blood. The receptor source for this set is a woman between 35 and 50 years old with COVID-19, enrolled during active disease.

The chain combines TRBV5-1 with TRBJ1-3; D may be TRBD1 (5 bases). CDR3 length: 15 residues. V dropped 4 bases and J dropped 0 bases, with 11 bases sitting between them. Looked up from germline, CDR1 is SGHRS and CDR2 is YFSETQ. In DNA, the CDR3 is TGCGCCAGCAGCGAGCAGGGCGGCTCTGGAAACACCATATATTTT. Translation: CASSEQGGSGNTIYF.

This chain links TRBV6-5 with TRBJ2-7, with TRBD2 matching over 7 bases. The CDR3 totals 13 residues. V was pared by 8 bases and J by 2 bases, with 6 bases of the junction left unmatched. The germline CDR1 and CDR2 sequences are MNHEY and SVGAGI. Here the CDR3 reads CASLRTRAYEQYF. The DNA for the CDR3 is TGTGCCAGCCTCCGGACTAGGGCCTACGAGCAGTACTTC.

The chain employs TRBV4-1 and TRBJ2-1; 7 nucleotides line up with TRBD2. V was clipped by 4 bases and J by 8 bases; unmatched bases: 5. Germline V gives CDR1 MGHRA, CDR2 YSYEKL. The CDR3 covers 13 residues. The CDR3 DNA sequence: TGCGCCAGCAGCCTCGGGGGGAGGGATGAGCAGTTCTTC. Residues: CASSLGGRDEQFF.

J is TRBJ2-1 and V is TRBV28; TRBD1 is a possible D gene (6 bases). Germline CDR1 reads MDHEN; CDR2 reads SYDVKM. This CDR3 has 15 amino acids. Trimming took off 7 bases at V and 2 bases at J, with 15 bases between the two ends. CDR3 nucleotides: TGTGCCAGCACCCCCCGACAGGCCCCCTACAATGAGCAGTTCTTC. Translating it yields CASTPRQAPYNEQFF.

The gene calls are TRBV6-2 or TRBV6-3 and TRBJ1-5, with a possible D match to TRBD1 (6 bases). The germline CDR1 and CDR2 sequences are MNHEY and SVGEGT. Between the trimmed V and J ends, which lost 1 base and 3 bases, there was a span of 16 bases. The CDR3 has 17 amino acids. CDR3 in amino acids: CASSYFLTGGLNQPQHF. CDR3 nucleotide sequence: TGTGCCAGCAGTTACTTCTTGACAGGCGGGCTCAATCAGCCCCAGCATTTT.

The chain is built from TRBV28 and TRBJ2-7, with unresolved D. The CDR3 extends over 11 amino acids. V was cut by 3 bases and J by 3 bases, with 3 bases left in between. Germline lookup yields CDR1 MDHEN and CDR2 SYDVKM. The CDR3 region is CASSFYYEQYF. CDR3 sequence (DNA): TGTGCCAGCAGTTTTTACTACGAGCAGTACTTC.

This sequence joins TRBV4-3 and TRBJ2-2; tentatively, D is TRBD2 (5 bases). Germline V CDR1 and CDR2: LGHNA, YSLEER. Trimming removed 4 bases from V and 0 bases from J, with 9 bases in between. The CDR3 covers 15 residues. CDR3 region: CASSRVATNTGELFF. CDR3 DNA sequence: TGCGCCAGCAGCCGAGTAGCGACGAACACCGGGGAGCTGTTTTTT.

The chain employs TRBV18 and TRBJ1-1, with D tentatively TRBD1 (6 bases). Trimming cost V 3 bases and J 3 bases, with 17 bases left between them. The germline V gene encodes CDR1 KGHSH and CDR2 LQKENI. This CDR3 comprises 16 residues. The CDR3 DNA reads as TGTGCCAGCTCACCCCCAAGGGGCCCAGGGGACACTGAAGCTTTCTTT. Translated, it gives CASSPPRGPGDTEAFF.

The rearrangement links TRBV11-2 to TRBJ1-1; TRBD1 might be the D (6 bases). V was trimmed by 5 bases and J by 1 base, leaving 8 bases between them. CDR3 size: 13 residues. Germline CDR1 reads SGHAT; CDR2 reads FQNNGV. CDR3 DNA: TGTGCCAGCAGCCCACAGGGGAACACTGAAGCTTTCTTT. Translating it yields CASSPQGNTEAFF. Full variable domain (rest looked up from reference TRBV11-2 and TRBJ1-1): EAGVAQSPRYKIIEKRQSVAFWCNPISGHATLYWYQQILGQGPKLLIQFQNNGVVDDSQLPKDRFSAERLKGVDSTLKIQPAKLEDSAVYLCASSPQGNTEAFFGQGTRLTVV.

The chain uses TRBV27 and TRBJ2-1; 7 nucleotides line up with TRBD2. The CDR3 length is 13 residues. The V gene's germline CDR1 is MNHEY and CDR2 SMNVEV (reference sequence). The V segment lost 2 bases and the J segment 9 bases; nucleotides outside the gene matches: 4. The CDR3: CASSLMRGSEQFF. CDR3 coding DNA: TGTGCCAGCAGTTTAATGCGGGGGAGTGAGCAGTTCTTC.

This rearrangement joins TRBV19 to TRBJ2-3; TRBD2 matches at 14 bases. The germline V gene encodes CDR1 LNHDA and CDR2 SQIVND (reference sequence). The CDR3 contains 17 residues. Germline trimming cut 4 bases from V and 3 bases from J; bases unmatched to any gene: 6. CDR3 in amino acids: CASSTRLAGGRTDTQYF. In DNA form, the CDR3 reads TGTGCCAGTAGTACCCGACTAGCGGGGGGGCGAACAGATACGCAGTATTTT.

J is TRBJ1-6 and V is TRBV6-5, with D maybe TRBD1 (6 bases). Trimming shortened V by 8 bases and J by 8 bases, and 16 bases separated the two germline ends. This CDR3 is 14 amino acids long. CDR1 and CDR2 from the germline V gene are MNHEY and SVGAGI. Here the CDR3 reads CASAVFHRDSPLHF. The DNA of the CDR3 is TGTGCCAGCGCGGTGTTTCACAGGGATTCACCCCTCCACTTT.

This sequence joins TRBV19 and TRBJ1-5; TRBD1 aligns across 8 bases. Germline V gene sequence: CDR1 LNHDA, CDR2 SQIVND (reference sequence). This CDR3 has 15 amino acids. Unmatched junction bases numbered 3, after V lost 5 bases and J lost 0 bases. CDR3 protein: CASSPTGVSNQPQHF. CDR3 bases: TGTGCCAGTAGTCCGACAGGGGTTAGCAATCAGCCCCAGCATTTT.

This clone appeared a few times. The chain links TRBV18 to TRBJ2-5; no definite D call. Trimming stripped 0 bases from V and 5 bases from J, with 10 bases between. This CDR3 has 14 residues. From germline, CDR1 is KGHSH and CDR2 LQKENI. CDR3 sequence (DNA): TGTGCCAGCTCACCACCCCTATTCCGGGAGACCCAGTACTTC. It is translated as CASSPPLFRETQYF.

This chain connects TRBV28 to TRBJ1-2; 7 positions agree with TRBD1. Germline assignment: CDR1 MDHEN and CDR2 SYDVKM. With V trimmed by 7 bases and J by 2 bases, 13 bases remained unmatched. The CDR3 extends over 16 amino acids. CDR3 bases: TGTGCCAGCACCGTTCCAGGGACAGTTCTGAACTATGGCTACACCTTC. As protein: CASTVPGTVLNYGYTF.

The V gene is TRBV4-2, the J gene TRBJ1-6, with 9 positions matching TRBD1. CDR3 size: 17 residues. V lost 1 base, J lost 5 bases, and 6 bases stayed unmatched. CDR1 is LGHNA and CDR2 is YNFKEQ in the germline V gene. This chain's CDR3 is CASSQAAGTGNNSPLHF. DNA of the CDR3: TGTGCCAGCAGCCAAGCCGCCGGGACAGGGAATAATTCACCCCTCCACTTT.

This sequence joins TRBV27 and TRBJ2-7; possibly TRBD1 for D (6 bases). The V end was cut by 6 bases, the J end by 5 bases, with 17 bases between. The CDR3 covers 14 residues. From germline, CDR1 is MNHEY and CDR2 SMNVEV (reference sequence). The CDR3 spells CASSPGTNGHEQYF. CDR3 in DNA: TGTGCCAGCAGCCCCGGGACAAACGGCCACGAGCAGTACTTC.

The chain is built from TRBV7-9 and TRBJ1-3; D is perhaps TRBD1 (5 bases). Per germline, CDR1 SEHNR and CDR2 FQNEAQ (reference sequence). The CDR3 has 16 amino acids. V was clipped by 7 bases and J by 7 bases, with 23 bases between them. CDR3 coding DNA: TGTGCCAGCAACAAAAAAGCAGGGAATCTTCTGAACACCATATATTTT. Translated, it gives CASNKKAGNLLNTIYF.

The chain has TRBV7-2 and TRBJ2-1; TRBD1 matches 7 bases. Germline assignment: CDR1 SGHTA and CDR2 FQGNSA. This CDR3 is built from 16 residues. With 5 bases clipped from V and 2 bases from J, the junction kept 9 bases outside the gene matches. CDR3 protein: CASSPETGTPYNEQFF. In DNA form, the CDR3 reads TGTGCCAGCAGCCCTGAGACAGGGACACCCTACAATGAGCAGTTCTTC.

This CDR3 reads CASSQEGGRQGLNTEAFF. The CDR3 DNA reads TGCGCCAGCAGCCAAGAGGGAGGCAGACAGGGCCTGAACACTGAAGCTTTCTTT. The chain links TRBV4-3 to TRBJ1-1, with 7 positions matching TRBD1. Germline assignment: CDR1 LGHNA and CDR2 YSLEER. The J segment lost 0 bases and the V segment lost 0 bases, leaving 10 bases of the junction unmatched. This CDR3 contains 18 residues.

J is TRBJ1-5 and V is TRBV6-2 or TRBV6-3, with TRBD1 matching 9 bases. The CDR3 totals 16 residues. Germline V gene data show CDR1 as MNHEY and CDR2 as SVGEGT. Trimming cost V 4 bases and J 6 bases; bases outside gene matches: 10. The CDR3 nucleotides read TGTGCCAGCAGTTTCTCCGGGACAGGGTATGCTCAGCCCCAGCATTTT. As protein: CASSFSGTGYAQPQHF.

The chain links TRBV27 to TRBJ1-1; TRBD1 is a possible D gene (5 bases). Per germline, CDR1 MNHEY and CDR2 SMNVEV (reference sequence). The V gene lost 5 bases and the J gene lost 6 bases, with 10 bases spanning the gap. The CDR3 extends over 12 amino acids. The CDR3 loop is CASSEPGSEAFF. CDR3 DNA sequence: TGTGCCAGCAGTGAACCAGGGTCTGAAGCTTTCTTT.

J is TRBJ1-2 and V is TRBV12-3 or TRBV12-4; D possibly corresponds to TRBD1 (5 bases). V was clipped by 8 bases and J by 7 bases, with 17 bases between them. The CDR3 has 13 amino acids. CDR3 sequence reads: CASGPGLVIGYTF. The CDR3 DNA sequence: TGTGCCAGCGGACCGGGACTGGTGATTGGCTACACCTTC.

The chain combines TRBV20-1 with TRBJ1-5, with a tentative D call TRBD1 (5 bases). Germline-derived CDR1 and CDR2 are DFQATT and SNEGSKA (reference sequence). Trimming removed 3 bases at V and 7 bases at J, with 16 bases between. The CDR3 sequence is 14 residues long. CDR3 region: CSASRAGMEQPQHF. For the CDR3, the DNA is TGCAGTGCTAGTCGGGCAGGGATGGAACAGCCCCAGCATTTT.

The chain joins TRBV19 to TRBJ2-7, with D tentatively TRBD2 (5 bases). Trimming stripped 4 bases from V and 0 bases from J, with 16 bases between. CDR3 size: 16 residues. CDR1 is LNHDA and CDR2 is SQIVND in the germline V gene (reference sequence). This chain's CDR3 is CASSKDYLRSSYEQYF. DNA for the CDR3: TGTGCCAGTAGTAAAGACTATTTAAGGAGCTCCTACGAGCAGTACTTC.

The chain carries TRBV28 and TRBJ1-2, with 7 bases matching TRBD1. Germline CDR1 reads MDHEN; CDR2 reads SYDVKM. J gave up 5 bases and V 0 bases, and 12 bases lay outside the gene matches. The CDR3 runs 17 residues. CDR3 residues: CASSLWAGQSRGYGYTF. The CDR3 nucleotides read TGTGCCAGCAGTTTATGGGCGGGACAGTCTAGGGGTTATGGCTACACCTTC.

The rearrangement uses TRBV7-9 and TRBJ1-2, with D possibly matching TRBD1 (6 bases). The V and J ends lost 5 bases and 6 bases respectively, with 22 bases between them. Germline V lookup: CDR1 SEHNR, CDR2 FQNEAQ (reference sequence). CDR3 size: 16 residues. The DNA of the CDR3 is TGTGCCAGCAGCCCGGGGGCGGGGGCCCCACACAATGGCTACACCTTC. This sequence encodes CASSPGAGAPHNGYTF.

This chain links TRBV2 with TRBJ1-1, with D tentatively TRBD1 (6 bases). CDR3 length: 15 residues. Germline V gene sequence: CDR1 SNHLY, CDR2 FYNNEI. V dropped 5 bases and J dropped 4 bases, with 17 bases sitting between them. The CDR3 protein is CASSPYEGVITEAFF. Written as DNA, the CDR3 is TGTGCCAGCAGTCCGTATGAGGGGGTAATCACTGAAGCTTTCTTT.

The chain couples TRBV19 to TRBJ1-4; 7 nucleotides align to TRBD1. The CDR3 is made up of 14 amino acids. The trim removed 8 bases at V and 2 bases at J, leaving 5 bases unmatched. Germline V gives CDR1 LNHDA, CDR2 SQIVND (reference sequence). The CDR3 sequence: CASSDRVTNEKLFF. The CDR3 DNA reads as TGTGCCAGTTCCGACAGGGTGACTAATGAAAAACTGTTTTTT.

This chain's CDR3 is CASSVGFLGSGNTIYF. The CDR3 DNA reads as TGTGCCAGCAGCGTAGGTTTTTTGGGCTCCGGAAACACCATATATTTT. The rearrangement links TRBV9 to TRBJ1-3, with D unclear. V was trimmed by 0 bases and J by 4 bases, leaving 14 bases between them. CDR1 is SGDLS, CDR2 YYNGEE, per germline. The CDR3 consists of 16 residues. Full variable domain (outside the CDR3, taken from reference TRBV9 and TRBJ1-3): DSGVTQTPKHLITATGQRVTLRCSPRSGDLSVYWYQQSLDQGLQFLIQYYNGEERAKGNILERFSAQQFPDLHSELNLSSLELGDSALYFCASSVGFLGSGNTIYFGEGSWLTVV.